Shown below are 16 T cell receptor beta chains from a single sample sequenced in a study of control samples from healthy donors and cancer patients. The data were produced by immunoSEQ multiplex PCR, yet TCRdb's version contains in-frame clones alone and is incomplete. The sample holds about 130,000 clones, about nine tenths seen once. The specimen sequenced was blood. The source of these receptors is a man younger than 30 in good health.

The chain joins TRBV10-1 to TRBJ2-7, with 8 bases fitting TRBD1. J gave up 6 bases and V 2 bases, and 9 bases lay outside the gene matches. The CDR3 runs to 15 residues. Germline CDR1 reads WNHNN; CDR2 reads SYGVQD (reference sequence). The DNA of the CDR3 is TGCGCCAGCAGTGAGACCGGGACAGGTCTGTCCGAGCAGTACTTC. Protein: CASSETGTGLSEQYF.

The rearrangement uses TRBV7-8 and TRBJ1-1, with 8 bases lining up with TRBD1. The CDR3 totals 14 residues. The germline gives CDR1 SGHVS, CDR2 FQNEAQ. V lost 6 bases to trimming and J lost 1 base; unmatched junction nucleotides: 4. The CDR3 loop is CASRVGQANTEAFF. Written as DNA, the CDR3 is TGTGCCAGCAGGGTGGGACAGGCGAACACTGAAGCTTTCTTT. The variable domain in full, with the rest retrieved from reference TRBV7-8 and TRBJ1-1, is GAGVSQSPRYKVAKRGQDVALRCDPISGHVSLFWYQQALGQGPEFLTYFQNEAQLDKSGLPSDRFFAERPEGSVSTLKIQRTQQEDSAVYLCASRVGQANTEAFFGQGTRLTVV.

The chain links TRBV11-2 to TRBJ1-4, with D perhaps TRBD1 (5 bases). The CDR3 loop spans 14 amino acids. Germline loops: CDR1 SGHAT, CDR2 FQNNGV. Trimming shortened V by 4 bases and J by 3 bases, and 9 bases separated the two germline ends. The CDR3: CASSYQGPNEKLFF. The CDR3 nucleotides are TGTGCCAGCAGCTACCAGGGTCCTAATGAAAAACTGTTTTTT.

The chain links TRBV11-1 to TRBJ2-2, with D unclear. V was trimmed by 5 bases and J by 6 bases, leaving 4 bases between them. Germline CDR1 and CDR2: SGHAT and FQDESV (reference sequence). CDR3 length equals 11 residues. In DNA, the CDR3 is TGTGCCAGCAGCCGGGCCGGGGAGCTGTTTTTT. Its protein product is CASSRAGELFF.

The rearrangement joins TRBV11-1 to TRBJ1-2, with 9 bases lining up with TRBD1. Losses at the gene ends were 4 bases for V and 3 bases for J; bases not matched to a gene: 6. CDR3 length equals 15 residues. CDR1 is SGHAT, CDR2 FQDESV, per germline (reference sequence). Written as DNA, the CDR3 is TGTGCCAGCAGCTCATGGGGACAGGGCGACTATGGCTACACCTTC. Residues: CASSSWGQGDYGYTF.

The chain is built from TRBV10-2 and TRBJ1-6; D not resolved. The germline V gene encodes CDR1 WSHSY and CDR2 SAAADI. The CDR3 is made up of 14 amino acids. The V end was cut by 2 bases, the J end by 8 bases, with 10 bases between. This CDR3 reads CASSEMFLDSPLHF. CDR3 sequence (DNA): TGCGCCAGCAGTGAGATGTTCCTGGATTCACCCCTCCACTTT.

V usage is TRBV10-1 and J usage is TRBJ2-4; 7 bases match TRBD1. After removal of 4 bases from V and 4 bases from J, the junction contained 7 bases not matched to a gene. Germline V lookup: CDR1 WNHNN, CDR2 SYGVQD (reference sequence). The CDR3 loop spans 15 amino acids. CDR3 residues: CASSATGTEKNIQYF. CDR3 sequence (DNA): TGCGCCAGCAGTGCGACCGGGACAGAGAAAAACATTCAGTACTTC.

This rearrangement joins TRBV7-6 to TRBJ2-5; D is uncertain. The length of the CDR3 is 12 residues. Trimming took off 5 bases at V and 5 bases at J, with 9 bases between the two ends. The V gene's germline CDR1 is SGHVS and CDR2 FNYEAQ. This CDR3 is CASSRWRETQYF. In DNA form, the CDR3 reads TGTGCCAGCAGCCGCTGGCGGGAGACCCAGTACTTC.

The genes are TRBV10-2 and TRBJ2-7; TRBD2 matches at 8 bases. The CDR3 runs to 13 residues. The germline V gene has CDR1 WSHSY and CDR2 SAAADI. V dropped 7 bases and J dropped 2; count of bases not matched to a gene: 4. CDR3 amino acids: CASTGGIAYEQYF. CDR3 bases: TGCGCCAGCACGGGAGGGATCGCCTACGAGCAGTACTTC.

This chain connects TRBV9 to TRBJ1-4, with D unresolved. The CDR3 is 17 amino acids. Germline values: CDR1 SGDLS, CDR2 YYNGEE. Trimming pared 3 bases from V and 0 bases from J, leaving 15 bases between. The CDR3 region is CASSGGSFLATNEKLFF. The DNA for the CDR3 is TGTGCCAGCAGCGGAGGCAGCTTCCTTGCAACTAATGAAAAACTGTTTTTT.

This clone was recorded only once. This chain joins TRBV28 and TRBJ1-2; 7 bases align to TRBD1. The CDR3 has 13 amino acids. Unmatched junction bases numbered 6, after V lost 6 bases and J lost 5 bases. From germline, CDR1 is MDHEN and CDR2 SYDVKM. CDR3 loop: CASSPGGGYGYTF. The CDR3 DNA sequence: TGTGCCAGCAGCCCAGGGGGGGGATATGGCTACACCTTC.

The genes are TRBV2 and TRBJ2-2; 11 positions agree with TRBD2. The CDR3 loop spans 18 amino acids. Germline V gene data show CDR1 as SNHLY and CDR2 as FYNNEI. V lost 2 bases, J lost 3 bases, and 8 bases stayed unmatched. CDR3 in DNA: TGTGCCAGCAGTGAACAACTAGCGGGAGTGATGGACACCGGGGAGCTGTTTTTT. Its protein is CASSEQLAGVMDTGELFF.

The chain joins TRBV6-6 to TRBJ1-4, with a weak D call TRBD1 (6 bases). CDR1 is MNHNY, CDR2 SVGAGI, per germline (reference sequence). V was pared by 6 bases and J by 6 bases, with 14 bases between. The CDR3 runs 14 residues. CDR3 residues: CASSPEGEDEKLFF. CDR3 in DNA: TGTGCCAGCAGCCCAGAGGGGGAGGATGAAAAACTGTTTTTT.

V usage is TRBV30 and J usage is TRBJ2-7; D is unresolved. V was clipped by 3 bases and J by 2 bases, with 14 bases between them. CDR1 is GTSNPN, CDR2 SVGIG, per germline (reference sequence). This CDR3 comprises 14 residues. The CDR3 DNA reads as TGTGCCTGGAGCCAGCAAACAAAACCCTACGAGCAGTACTTC. Translating gives CAWSQQTKPYEQYF.

This clone was counted only a few times. One end of the junction does not line up with germline, which may come from a read error. The chain employs TRBV7-7 and TRBJ2-1, with 9 bases identical to TRBD2. Per germline, CDR1 SSHAT and CDR2 FNYEAQ (reference sequence). The length of the CDR3 is 16 residues. The CDR3 region is CASSPYGAGGPNEQFF. CDR3 DNA: TGTGCTAGCAGCCCATACGGCGCGGGAGGGCCCAATGAGCAGTTCTTC.

The chain links TRBV11-2 to TRBJ2-3; unclear D gene. The CDR3 has 12 amino acids. CDR1 is SGHAT, CDR2 FQNNGV, per germline. Trimming shortened V by 1 base and J by 3 bases, and 2 bases separated the two germline ends. CDR3 region: CASSLGTDTQYF. For the CDR3, the DNA is TGTGCCAGCAGCTTAGGTACAGATACGCAGTATTTT.